This is a list of T cell receptor beta chains from one sample in a study of shared clonotypes between healthy human individuals. TCRdb keeps only in-frame clones here, not all; method: immunoSEQ multiplex PCR. The sample includes some 1 million clones, around 74% of them seen just once. The sample comprised memory CD4+ T cells sorted from blood. Receptor source: a man aged 18 to 30 in good health. CDR3s include the opening cysteine and the closing phenylalanine or tryptophan. Each record gives: D gene, V gene, clone size, J gene, CDR3 DNA, CDR3 protein. D genes are given only for firm matches. Size tells how often a clone was seen (once, few, many) or the class of an expanded clone, and some rows leave it out.

>-|TRBV30|-|TRBJ2-2
TGTGCCTGGGTCCGGCAGGGGAACACCGGGGAGCTGTTTTTT
CAWVRQGNTGELFF
>TRBD2|TRBV14|-|TRBJ2-1
TGTGCCAGCAGCCAAGATGCCCTAGCGGGGGGGTTTGAGCAGTTCTTC
CASSQDALAGGFEQFF
>-|TRBV18|-|TRBJ2-7
TGTGCCAGCTCACCAATGGGGGACTCCTACGAGCAGTACTTC
CASSPMGDSYEQYF
>-|TRBV11-2|once|TRBJ1-1
TGTGCCAGCAGCCGGCAGCAGGCTCGGACTGAAGCTTTCTTT
CASSRQQARTEAFF
>-|TRBV21-1|-|TRBJ2-6
TGTGCCAGCAGCAAATTAAGGGCGGGGACCTCTGGGGCCAACGTCCTGACTTTC
CASSKLRAGTSGANVLTF
>TRBD2|TRBV6-1|-|TRBJ2-5
TGTGCCAGCAGTGAAATTCCTAGCGGGAGTTTACGAGAGACCCAGTACTTC
CASSEIPSGSLRETQYF
>-|TRBV5-6|-|TRBJ2-2
TGTGCCAGCAGCTTGGAGCAGGGCCTCACCGGGGAGCTGTTTTTT
CASSLEQGLTGELFF
>TRBD1|TRBV6-6|-|TRBJ1-5
TGTGCCAGCAGTGCCGGGACAGGGCAAGTCCAGCATTTT
CASSAGTGQVQHF
>-|TRBV18|-|TRBJ2-2
TGTGCCAGCTCACCGGTCTTATCCGGGAACACCGGGGAGCTGTTTTTT
CASSPVLSGNTGELFF
>-|TRBV7-2|-|TRBJ1-1
TGTGCCAGCAGCTTACAACAGGCAACCTTGATGAACACTGAAGCTTTCTTT
CASSLQQATLMNTEAFF
>-|TRBV12-5|-|TRBJ2-6
TGTGCTAGTGGTTTGGTAATGGGGAGGGCCAACGTCCTGACTTTC
CASGLVMGRANVLTF
>-|TRBV5-6|once|TRBJ1-3
TGTGCCAGCAGCCCGGACATTGGAAACACCATATATTTT
CASSPDIGNTIYF
>TRBD2|TRBV5-4|-|TRBJ2-7
TGTGCCAGCAGCCTAGGACTAGGGGCTTACGAGCAGTACTTC
CASSLGLGAYEQYF
>-|TRBV5-1|once|TRBJ1-2
TGCGCCAGCAGCTCCGGGACAAATAACTATGGCTACACCTTC
CASSSGTNNYGYTF
>TRBD2|TRBV11-2|-|TRBJ2-1
TGTGCCAGCAGCTTAGACCGCGGGAGCTGGGGTGAGCAGTTCTTC
CASSLDRGSWGEQFF
>-|TRBV30|-|TRBJ1-2
TGTGCCTGGAGCCTCCGCGGGGGTAACTATGGCTACACCTTC
CAWSLRGGNYGYTF
>-|TRBV5-1|-|TRBJ1-1
TGCGCCAGCACTCGTGGGGACGAATACGACACTGAAGCTTTCTTT
CASTRGDEYDTEAFF
>TRBD2|TRBV7-2|-|TRBJ2-7
TGTGCCAGCAGCTTAAAAGCGGGAGGCCTCTTAGGCTACGAGCAGTACTTC
CASSLKAGGLLGYEQYF
>-|TRBV7-9|many|TRBJ2-5
TGTGCCAGCAGCTTAGGTATTGGACCCGGAGAGACCCAGTACTTC
CASSLGIGPGETQYF
>-|TRBV7-9|few|TRBJ1-2
TGTGCCAGCAGCTTATCTGCGAGTAGTGGTTATGGCTACACCTTC
CASSLSASSGYGYTF
>-|TRBV2|once|TRBJ2-2
TGTGCCAGCAGTGAAATGCGCACGAACACCGGGGAGCTGTTTTTT
CASSEMRTNTGELFF
>TRBD1|TRBV6-5|-|TRBJ1-2
TGTGCCAGCCGCGTGACAGGGGGCGTTAAAGGTGGCTACACCTTC
CASRVTGGVKGGYTF
>-|TRBV6-6|-|TRBJ2-7
TGTGCCAGCAGTTACTCAGGAGGATCCTACGAGCAGTACTTC
CASSYSGGSYEQYF
>-|TRBV5-5|-|TRBJ2-6
TGTGCCAGCAGCCCCCTGGGGACTGGGGCCAACGTCCTGACTTTC
CASSPLGTGANVLTF
>-|TRBV5-6|-|TRBJ1-1
TGTGCCAGCAGCTTGGTAAGGTACACGAACACTGAAGCTTTCTTT
CASSLVRYTNTEAFF
>TRBD2|TRBV2|-|TRBJ2-1
TGTGCCAGCAGGGCGGGGGGCAATGAGCAGTTCTTC
CASRAGGNEQFF
>-|TRBV4-1|-|TRBJ1-1
TGCGCCAGCAGCCGGAAACGGGACAAGCCCATGAACACTGAAGCTTTCTTT
CASSRKRDKPMNTEAFF
>-|TRBV28|-|TRBJ1-4
TGTGCCAGCAGTTCCCCTCGGGGGGGAGAAAAACTGTTTTTT
CASSSPRGGEKLFF
>TRBD1|TRBV7-9|-|TRBJ1-1
TGTGCCAGCAGCAAAAGGGACAGGGAGAACACTGAAGCTTTCTTT
CASSKRDRENTEAFF
>TRBD2|TRBV30|once|TRBJ2-2
TGTGCCTGGAGTGTAGGACTAGCGGGGACCGGGGAGCTGTTTTTT
CAWSVGLAGTGELFF
>-|TRBV18|-|TRBJ2-5
TGTGCCAGCTCCCGTCAAGGGCCCCCAGAGACCCAGTACTTC
CASSRQGPPETQYF
>-|TRBV19|-|TRBJ2-2
TGTGCCAGTAACAGGGGGGGGCCGGGCACCGGGGAGCTGTTTTTT
CASNRGGPGTGELFF
>-|TRBV19|-|TRBJ1-5
TGTGCCAGTAGTAGCACAGGGAATCAGCCCCAGCATTTT
CASSSTGNQPQHF
>TRBD2|TRBV7-8|once|TRBJ2-5
TGTGCCAGCAGCTTCACGGGACTGGGGGGGGAGACCCAGTACTTC
CASSFTGLGGETQYF
>TRBD1|TRBV10-3|-|TRBJ1-1
TGTGCCATCAGCCCCGTCAGGGGGATCGCTGAAGCTTTCTTT
CAISPVRGIAEAFF
>TRBD1|TRBV2|-|TRBJ1-2
TGTGCCAGCAGTCTAGGGACAGAATATGGCTACACCTTC
CASSLGTEYGYTF
>TRBD2|TRBV7-2|few|TRBJ2-3
TGTGCCAGCACCCGACTAGCGGAAGATACGCAGTATTTT
CASTRLAEDTQYF
>TRBD1|TRBV4-2|-|TRBJ1-2
TGTGCCAGCAGCCCCTCGGACAGGGGAGGTTATGGCTACACCTTC
CASSPSDRGGYGYTF
>-|TRBV27|many|TRBJ1-1
TGTGCCAGCAGTCGGTCAGACGGAGTCACTGAAGCTTTCTTT
CASSRSDGVTEAFF
>TRBD1|TRBV2|-|TRBJ2-6
TGTGCCAGCACGGACAGGGGTTACTCTGGGGCCAACGTCCTGACTTTC
CASTDRGYSGANVLTF
>-|TRBV5-1|-|TRBJ1-1
TGCGCCAGCAGCCGGAGGGCAGGAGTGAACACTGAAGCTTTCTTT
CASSRRAGVNTEAFF
>-|TRBV7-2|-|TRBJ2-4
TGTGCCAGCAGTCGGGATCAAAACATTCAGTACTTC
CASSRDQNIQYF
>-|TRBV5-1|-|TRBJ2-3
TGCGCCAGCAGCTCCGATCGTTGGGGCAGCACAGATACGCAGTATTTT
CASSSDRWGSTDTQYF
>-|TRBV19|-|TRBJ2-6
TGTGCCAGTAGTATTCAAGGTTCTGGGGCCAACGTCCTGACTTTC
CASSIQGSGANVLTF
>TRBD1|TRBV4-3|-|TRBJ1-4
TGCGCCAGCAGCCAGGGACAGTTGAATGAAAAACTGTTTTTT
CASSQGQLNEKLFF
>-|TRBV4-2|-|TRBJ2-7
TGTGCCAGCAGCCAAGAGTCTGGGCCCCCGATCGAGCAGTACTTC
CASSQESGPPIEQYF
>TRBD2|TRBV7-9|-|TRBJ2-3
TGTGCCAGCAGCTTACTAGCGGGGGGTAACACAGATACGCAGTATTTT
CASSLLAGGNTDTQYF
>-|TRBV11-2|-|TRBJ2-5
TGTGCCAGCAGCTCCGGTAGAAGACGAGAGAGTGAGACCCAGTACTTC
CASSSGRRRESETQYF
>TRBD2|TRBV25-1|-|TRBJ2-1
TGTGCCAGCAGTGAATATGGTAGCGGGACACAGTTCTTC
CASSEYGSGTQFF
>TRBD1|TRBV4-1|few|TRBJ1-5
TGCGCCAGCAGCCTCACGACAGGGACCAATCAGCCCCAGCATTTT
CASSLTTGTNQPQHF
>-|TRBV30|-|TRBJ2-1
TGTGCCTGGAGTAGACCCCAAACCCTTCAAAATGAGCAGTTCTTC
CAWSRPQTLQNEQFF
>-|TRBV5-6|-|TRBJ2-7
TGTGCCAGCAGCTTGGTGGTTAGGGCGGAGCTCTACGAGCAGTACTTC
CASSLVVRAELYEQYF
>TRBD1|TRBV5-1|-|TRBJ1-3
TGCGCCAGCAGCGATATATGGGACAGGCCCACCTCTGGAAACACCATATATTTT
CASSDIWDRPTSGNTIYF